This T cell receptor (beta chain) was sequenced for a study of cytomegalovirus exposure and HLA in healthy donors. Notes on the study in general: The listing of 150 or so TCR beta chains classed them as cytomegalovirus-associated. Most of the TCR beta V segments (in an earlier analysis) were productive either about 87% or about 30% of the time. A later look showed TCR association rates differing by HLA locus, highest for DRB1 and lowest for HLA-C.

A remark on this clone: Its target is unknown.

PCR primers comprised 60 Vbeta and 13 Jbeta primers. The protocol was immunoSEQ multiplex PCR, while the TCRdb copy is restricted to in-frame clones and leaves out a portion. The data show roughly 150,000 clones, with approximately 70% seen just once and 1.6% held by the top ten. Germline V CDR1 and CDR2: LGHNA, YSLEER. The CDR3 has 15 residues. Trimming took 4 bases from V and 9 from J; bases not matched to a gene: 12. Sequenced sample: PBMCs. The genes are TRBV4-3 and TRBJ2-3, with TRBD2 matching 8 bases. This clonotype originated in a young woman in good health and CMV-seronegative. The CDR3 region is CASSPRGAGGETQYF. For the CDR3, the DNA is TGCGCCAGCAGCCCCCGTGGGGCGGGAGGTGAGACGCAGTATTTT.